Listed below are T cell receptor beta chains from one sample, sequenced in a study of control samples from healthy donors and cancer patients. Only in-frame clones appear in the TCRdb table, and some are missing; sequencing was by immunoSEQ multiplex PCR. The table records roughly 120,000 clones, about 91% of them present only once. Sequencing was performed on blood. The receptors derive from a man aged 40-49 years in good health. The CDR3 runs from the conserved cysteine through the conserved F or W. Each record gives: CDR3 DNA, CDR3 protein, J gene, D gene, clone size, V gene. D genes are given only for firm matches. Clone size is stated in some rows and not others, as once, few, many or a class when expanded.

CDR3nt: TGCGCCAGCAGAAGGACAGGGGGCACAGATACGCAGTATTTT
CDR3aa: CASRRTGGTDTQYF
j_gene: TRBJ2-3
d_gene: TRBD1
abundance: -
v_gene: TRBV5-1

CDR3nt: TGTGCCAGCAGTGAAAACTACGAGCAGTACTTC
CDR3aa: CASSENYEQYF
j_gene: TRBJ2-7
d_gene: -
abundance: -
v_gene: TRBV6-6

CDR3nt: TGTGCCAGCAGTGTAGCTCGCACAGATACGCAGTATTTT
CDR3aa: CASSVARTDTQYF
j_gene: TRBJ2-3
d_gene: -
abundance: -
v_gene: TRBV2

CDR3nt: TGTGCCAGCAGTGTTGGGAGACAGGGGGTATCGAGCACTGAAGCTTTCTTT
CDR3aa: CASSVGRQGVSSTEAFF
j_gene: TRBJ1-1
d_gene: TRBD1
abundance: -
v_gene: TRBV6-1

CDR3nt: TGTGCCAGCTCACCAATTACAAGTAATTCACCCCTCCACTTT
CDR3aa: CASSPITSNSPLHF
j_gene: TRBJ1-6
d_gene: -
abundance: -
v_gene: TRBV18

CDR3nt: TGTGCCAGCAGCAACCGGGACAGCTATGGCTACACCTTC
CDR3aa: CASSNRDSYGYTF
j_gene: TRBJ1-2
d_gene: TRBD1
abundance: -
v_gene: TRBV3-1/TRBV3-2

CDR3nt: TGTGCCAGTAGTTGGGGACAGCACACTGAAGCTTTCTTT
CDR3aa: CASSWGQHTEAFF
j_gene: TRBJ1-1
d_gene: TRBD1
abundance: once
v_gene: TRBV19

CDR3nt: TGCGCCAGCAGCCAAATTAAGGGTAGCGGGGGCCCGAGCTCCTACAATGAGCAGTTCTTC
CDR3aa: CASSQIKGSGGPSSYNEQFF
j_gene: TRBJ2-1
d_gene: TRBD2
abundance: -
v_gene: TRBV4-1

CDR3nt: TGTGCCTCAAAGGACGGTGGGGCGGGATACACTGAAGCTTTCTTT
CDR3aa: CASKDGGAGYTEAFF
j_gene: TRBJ1-1
d_gene: -
abundance: -
v_gene: TRBV2

CDR3nt: TGTGCCAGCAGCCAAGGGGGACAGTATGAAAAACTGTTTTTT
CDR3aa: CASSQGGQYEKLFF
j_gene: TRBJ1-4
d_gene: TRBD1
abundance: -
v_gene: TRBV11-3

CDR3nt: TGCAGCGTTGAGGCGACAGCTAACACTGAAGCTTTCTTT
CDR3aa: CSVEATANTEAFF
j_gene: TRBJ1-1
d_gene: -
abundance: -
v_gene: TRBV29-1

CDR3nt: TGCGCCAGCAGCTTGGTGGGGGGCGCGATGAACACTGAAGCTTTCTTT
CDR3aa: CASSLVGGAMNTEAFF
j_gene: TRBJ1-1
d_gene: -
abundance: -
v_gene: TRBV5-1

CDR3nt: TGTGCCAGTAGTACTAGACTAGCGGGGGCAGATACGCAGTATTTT
CDR3aa: CASSTRLAGADTQYF
j_gene: TRBJ2-3
d_gene: TRBD2
abundance: -
v_gene: TRBV19

CDR3nt: TGTGCCAGCAGCCAAGATACGGGGTTAGGGCAGCCCCAGCATTTT
CDR3aa: CASSQDTGLGQPQHF
j_gene: TRBJ1-5
d_gene: -
abundance: few
v_gene: TRBV3-1/TRBV3-2

CDR3nt: TGTGCCAGCAGGAATACAGGGGGTACTGAAGCTTTCTTT
CDR3aa: CASRNTGGTEAFF
j_gene: TRBJ1-1
d_gene: TRBD1
abundance: -
v_gene: TRBV12-3/TRBV12-4

CDR3nt: TGTGCCAGCAGCTTAGCGGCCAATCAGCCCCAGCATTTT
CDR3aa: CASSLAANQPQHF
j_gene: TRBJ1-5
d_gene: -
abundance: -
v_gene: TRBV7-9

CDR3nt: TGTGCCAGTAGTATCAAGAGGGACACTGAAGCTTTCTTT
CDR3aa: CASSIKRDTEAFF
j_gene: TRBJ1-1
d_gene: -
abundance: -
v_gene: TRBV19

CDR3nt: TGTGCCAGCTCACCAATCTCTCAGGGGGCTAATTCACCCCTCCACTTT
CDR3aa: CASSPISQGANSPLHF
j_gene: TRBJ1-6
d_gene: TRBD1
abundance: -
v_gene: TRBV18

CDR3nt: TGCAGCGTAGCAGGGGGCGGCGGAGAGACCCAGTACTTC
CDR3aa: CSVAGGGGETQYF
j_gene: TRBJ2-5
d_gene: TRBD1
abundance: -
v_gene: TRBV29-1

CDR3nt: TGTGCCAGCAGCCCAGACAGGGGGCGAGGCTACACCTTC
CDR3aa: CASSPDRGRGYTF
j_gene: TRBJ1-2
d_gene: TRBD1
abundance: -
v_gene: TRBV6-5

CDR3nt: TGCAGCGTGTCTATGCTAGCGGGGGTTTTCAATGAGCAGTTCTTC
CDR3aa: CSVSMLAGVFNEQFF
j_gene: TRBJ2-1
d_gene: TRBD2
abundance: -
v_gene: TRBV29-1

CDR3nt: TGTGCCAGCTCACCAAGGGACAGGGGGCGCGGTACTGAAGCTTTCTTT
CDR3aa: CASSPRDRGRGTEAFF
j_gene: TRBJ1-1
d_gene: TRBD1
abundance: -
v_gene: TRBV18

CDR3nt: TGTGCCAGCAGCACCGGACCGAGCACAGATACGCAGTATTTT
CDR3aa: CASSTGPSTDTQYF
j_gene: TRBJ2-3
d_gene: -
abundance: -
v_gene: TRBV7-3

CDR3nt: TGTGCCAGCAGCGTAGCTACAGGGCAGAACACTGAAGCTTTCTTT
CDR3aa: CASSVATGQNTEAFF
j_gene: TRBJ1-1
d_gene: -
abundance: -
v_gene: TRBV9

CDR3nt: TGTGCCAGCAGTCCAAGCGGGGGTCGTGCGGAGACCCAGTACTTC
CDR3aa: CASSPSGGRAETQYF
j_gene: TRBJ2-5
d_gene: TRBD2
abundance: -
v_gene: TRBV6-5

CDR3nt: TGCGCCAGCAGCCAAGGACGGGGCTCCTATAATTCACCCCTCCACTTT
CDR3aa: CASSQGRGSYNSPLHF
j_gene: TRBJ1-6
d_gene: -
abundance: -
v_gene: TRBV4-1

CDR3nt: TGTGCCAGCAGTTCTGAGGGCCTTCGGGAAAAACTGTTTTTT
CDR3aa: CASSSEGLREKLFF
j_gene: TRBJ1-4
d_gene: -
abundance: once
v_gene: TRBV27

CDR3nt: TGTGCCACCAGTGATTCCGGGACAGGGGGCGTGAGCATTCAGTACTTC
CDR3aa: CATSDSGTGGVSIQYF
j_gene: TRBJ2-4
d_gene: TRBD1
abundance: -
v_gene: TRBV24-1

CDR3nt: TGTGCCAGCAGCCAAGGGGCGGGGCCTTCTGGAAACACCATATATTTT
CDR3aa: CASSQGAGPSGNTIYF
j_gene: TRBJ1-3
d_gene: -
abundance: -
v_gene: TRBV4-2

CDR3nt: TGCGCCAGCAGCTTGGATCCGGGAGGGGGAAACACCATATATTTT
CDR3aa: CASSLDPGGGNTIYF
j_gene: TRBJ1-3
d_gene: -
abundance: -
v_gene: TRBV5-1

CDR3nt: TGTGCCAGCAGCCAGGCAACAGGGGCTTCCTACGAGCAGTACTTC
CDR3aa: CASSQATGASYEQYF
j_gene: TRBJ2-7
d_gene: TRBD1
abundance: -
v_gene: TRBV4-2

CDR3nt: TGTGCCAGCACCCCCGGGACAGGAGACCGCTATGGCTACACCTTC
CDR3aa: CASTPGTGDRYGYTF
j_gene: TRBJ1-2
d_gene: TRBD1
abundance: -
v_gene: TRBV7-2

CDR3nt: TGTGCCAGCAGTTACCCCGACACCTATGGCTACACCTTC
CDR3aa: CASSYPDTYGYTF
j_gene: TRBJ1-2
d_gene: -
abundance: -
v_gene: TRBV6-2/TRBV6-3

CDR3nt: TGTGCCAGCAGTGAGGGACAGGGGCGCTATGGCTACACCTTC
CDR3aa: CASSEGQGRYGYTF
j_gene: TRBJ1-2
d_gene: TRBD1
abundance: -
v_gene: TRBV2

CDR3nt: TGTGCCAGCAGCTCTAACAGGGGGCCTAGACAAGAGACCCAGTACTTC
CDR3aa: CASSSNRGPRQETQYF
j_gene: TRBJ2-5
d_gene: TRBD1
abundance: -
v_gene: TRBV7-9

CDR3nt: TGTGCCAGCAGCTGGACTAGCGGGAGAACAGATACGCAGTATTTT
CDR3aa: CASSWTSGRTDTQYF
j_gene: TRBJ2-3
d_gene: TRBD2
abundance: -
v_gene: TRBV7-9

CDR3nt: TGTGCCAGCAGAACGGTCTCTGGGGCCAACGTCCTGACTTTC
CDR3aa: CASRTVSGANVLTF
j_gene: TRBJ2-6
d_gene: -
abundance: -
v_gene: TRBV2

CDR3nt: TGTGCCACCAGTTACTATGGCTACACCTTC
CDR3aa: CATSYYGYTF
j_gene: TRBJ1-2
d_gene: -
abundance: -
v_gene: TRBV24-1

CDR3nt: TGTGCCAGCAGCCAAGAGGGTAGTGTCATTTCCGGGGAGCTGTTTTTT
CDR3aa: CASSQEGSVISGELFF
j_gene: TRBJ2-2
d_gene: -
abundance: -
v_gene: TRBV3-1/TRBV3-2

CDR3nt: TGTGCCTGGAGTACTGGCGGCGCCTACGAGCAGTACTTC
CDR3aa: CAWSTGGAYEQYF
j_gene: TRBJ2-7
d_gene: -
abundance: -
v_gene: TRBV30